The text below deals with one TCR beta chain. Its antigen remains unidentified. From the 5' RACE reads, TCRdb lists one entry per CDR3 protein and no DNA. The sample has about 440,000 distinct CDR3 sequences. This record comes from a study of monozygotic twins with inflammatory bowel disease. The CDR3 is 14 residues long. The germline CDR1 and CDR2 sequences are SGHRS and YFSETQ. Notes on the study in general: Researchers were unable to tell different T cell subtypes apart.

The sequencing input was blood. This chain uses TRBV5-1 with TRBJ1-5; with no DNA, the TCRdb D assignment of TRBD1 cannot be verified. This receptor was identified in a human donor with ulcerative colitis or Crohn's disease, or a healthy co-twin of an affected twin (not recorded which). The CDR3 here is CASSPGQGNQPQHF.